The 14 T cell receptor beta chains listed next were all sequenced from one sample in a study of vaccination effects on CD4 cells after COVID-19. Antigens for these TCRs are unknown. The repertoire was sequenced with immunoSEQ multiplex PCR; TCRdb's copy has only in-frame clones and lacks some. The repertoire consists of 50,000 to 65,000 clones, with around 80% occurring once and the leading ten covering 2.4%. Expansion with viral peptide pools was applied to antigen-specific CD4+ T cells by the ViraFEST assay prior to sequencing. Cells that had been cultured for about 10 days were the source of isolated CD4+ T cells. The sample in question was CD4+ T cells from PBMCs cultured with HCoV-229E spike peptides, obtained before COVID-19 vaccination. These TCRs come from a human donor who received a COVID-19 vaccine.

The rearrangement joins TRBV2 to TRBJ2-1, with 8 bases matching TRBD1. Trimming cost V 6 bases and J 9 bases; bases outside gene matches: 7. CDR1 is SNHLY and CDR2 is FYNNEI in the germline V gene. The CDR3 loop spans 13 amino acids. CDR3 nucleotides: TGTGCCAGCAGAGAGGACAGGGTGAGTGAGCAGTTCTTC. It encodes CASREDRVSEQFF. The whole variable domain, filled in from reference TRBV2 and TRBJ2-1, reads EPEVTQTPSHQVTQMGQEVILRCVPISNHLYFYWYRQILGQKVEFLVSFYNNEISEKSEIFDDQFSVERPDGSNFTLKIRSTKLEDSAMYFCASREDRVSEQFFGPGTRLTVL.

There are a few counts of this clone. CDR3 nucleotides: TGTGCCAGCAGCTTTTCCGGGACACAGCACACTGAAGCTTTCTTT. It is translated as CASSFSGTQHTEAFF. The V call is TRBV7-2, the J call TRBJ1-1; D might be TRBD1 (6 bases). Per the germline V gene, CDR1 is SGHTA and CDR2 is FQGNSA. Trimming pared 3 bases from V and 3 bases from J, leaving 14 bases between. This CDR3 comprises 15 residues.

V usage is TRBV4-3 and J usage is TRBJ1-2, with D unclear. The CDR3 totals 15 residues. The germline V and J ends were trimmed by 0 bases and 0 bases, with 8 bases remaining between them. CDR1 and CDR2 (germline): LGHNA, YSLEER. The CDR3, as DNA: TGCGCCAGCAGCCAAGAACCAGGAGCTAACTATGGCTACACCTTC. Translation: CASSQEPGANYGYTF.

This chain links TRBV7-8 with TRBJ1-3, with TRBD1 matching 8 bases. CDR1 SGHVS and CDR2 FQNEAQ come from the germline V gene. The V segment lost 5 bases and the J segment 2 bases; nucleotides outside the gene matches: 8. This CDR3 has 16 amino acids. In nucleotides, the CDR3 is TGTGCCAGCAGCACAGACGACAGGGGAACTGGAAACACCATATATTTT. Translated, it gives CASSTDDRGTGNTIYF.

The V call is TRBV7-8, the J call TRBJ1-4; the D gene is possibly TRBD1 (6 bases). V was cut by 3 bases and J by 4 bases, with 15 bases left in between. This CDR3 is built from 16 residues. From germline, CDR1 is SGHVS and CDR2 FQNEAQ. The CDR3 coding sequence is TGTGCCAGCAGCTTGATTGGGGGGGGCTTTAATGAAAAACTGTTTTTT. This codes for CASSLIGGGFNEKLFF.

The chain links TRBV6-2 or TRBV6-3 to TRBJ1-1, with no clear D. This CDR3 comprises 16 residues. The germline V gene encodes CDR1 MNHEY and CDR2 SVGEGT. Trimming shortened V by 3 bases and J by 0 bases, and 14 bases separated the two germline ends. As DNA, the CDR3 is TGTGCCAGCAGTTATGCCCTGAGCCGGATGAACACTGAAGCTTTCTTT. Its protein is CASSYALSRMNTEAFF.

This clone was counted only a few times. The chain has TRBV5-1 and TRBJ1-1; a possible D gene is TRBD1 (6 bases). V was cut by 1 base and J by 0 bases, with 7 bases left in between. The CDR3 runs to 14 residues. Germline V gene data show CDR1 as SGHRS and CDR2 as YFSETQ. In nucleotides, the CDR3 is TGCGCCAGCAGCTTGACAGGGATGAACACTGAAGCTTTCTTT. It translates to CASSLTGMNTEAFF.

This rearrangement joins TRBV29-1 to TRBJ2-3; the match to TRBD1 covers 10 bases. The V gene end was trimmed by 7 bases and the J gene end by 5 bases; junction bases not matched to a gene: 3. The germline V gene has CDR1 SQVTM and CDR2 ANQGSEA. The CDR3 spans 12 residues. CDR3 loop: CSAGTGVDTQYF. CDR3 in DNA: TGCAGCGCCGGGACAGGGGTAGATACGCAGTATTTT.

The genes are TRBV27 and TRBJ2-3; perhaps TRBD1 as D (5 bases). The CDR3 runs 14 residues. The V and J ends lost 5 bases and 2 bases respectively, with 11 bases between them. CDR1 and CDR2 from the germline V gene are MNHEY and SMNVEV (reference sequence). CDR3 DNA: TGTGCCAGCAGTATCCGACAGCTCACAGATACGCAGTATTTT. Protein sequence: CASSIRQLTDTQYF.

The rearrangement uses TRBV5-1 and TRBJ2-3; a possible D gene is TRBD2 (5 bases). With 0 bases removed from V and 5 bases from J, the gap between germline ends came to 16 bases. CDR1 is SGHRS and CDR2 is YFSETQ in the germline V gene. The CDR3 has 16 amino acids. CDR3 protein: CASSLASPLKGDTQYF. The CDR3, as DNA: TGCGCCAGCAGCTTGGCTAGCCCCTTGAAGGGAGATACGCAGTATTTT.

This chain connects TRBV5-4 to TRBJ2-3, with D perhaps being TRBD1 or TRBD2 (5 bases each). The CDR3 loop spans 15 amino acids. Germline lookup yields CDR1 SGHNT and CDR2 YYREEE (reference sequence). With 5 bases removed from V and 0 bases from J, the gap between germline ends came to 13 bases. The CDR3 sequence: CASRTGTVSTDTQYF. CDR3 DNA sequence: TGTGCCAGCAGAACCGGGACGGTAAGCACAGATACGCAGTATTTT.

This chain connects TRBV3-1 (or the pseudogene TRBV3-2) to TRBJ2-7; D unclear. The germline gives CDR1 LGHDT, CDR2 YNNKEL (reference sequence). V was cut by 1 base and J by 6 bases, with 13 bases left in between. The CDR3 loop spans 14 amino acids. This chain's CDR3 is CASSQALAPSEQYV. The CDR3, as DNA: TGTGCCAGCAGCCAAGCGCTGGCGCCCTCCGAGCAGTACGTC.

The V call is TRBV5-1, the J call TRBJ1-4, with D possibly TRBD1 on 6 matching bases. The V gene lost 4 bases and the J gene lost 8 bases, with 27 bases spanning the gap. This CDR3 has 18 residues. Germline V gene data show CDR1 as SGHRS and CDR2 as YFSETQ. This CDR3 reads CASSRASLHGGLREKLFF. DNA of the CDR3: TGCGCCAGCAGCCGCGCCTCATTGCATGGGGGCTTGAGGGAAAAACTGTTTTTT.

J is TRBJ2-3 and V is TRBV6-6; D is undetermined. The CDR3 loop spans 14 amino acids. Trimming pared 5 bases from V and 0 bases from J, leaving 9 bases between. Germline CDR1 and CDR2: MNHNY and SVGAGI (reference sequence). This chain's CDR3 is CASSLPDSTDTQYF. CDR3 DNA: TGTGCCAGCAGTCTGCCGGACAGCACAGATACGCAGTATTTT.